This T cell receptor (beta chain) was obtained from a study of chemoradiotherapy in HPV16-positive cancers. Remarks on this clone: Its antigen remains unidentified.

Profiling relied on immunoSEQ multiplex PCR, and the TCRdb table lists in-frame clones only, not all of them. The data show fewer than 70,000 clones, roughly nine tenths seen once. Study outcomes and limitations: During treatment, candidate HPV-specific clones and E7-related motifs expanded in tumor.

The CDR3 is 16 amino acids. Germline CDR1 and CDR2: ENHRY and SYGVKD. Unmatched junction bases numbered 13, after V lost 11 bases and J lost 5 bases. The clonotype originates from a human donor with HPV-associated anogenital cancer. The material was blood, obtained from a patient who underwent chemoradiotherapy. The rearrangement joins TRBV10-3 to TRBJ2-1; 12 bases line up with TRBD1. In DNA, the CDR3 is TGTGCCGTGAGCGATGGAGGGACAGGGGGCCACAATGAGCAGTTCTTC. Translated, it gives CAVSDGGTGGHNEQFF.